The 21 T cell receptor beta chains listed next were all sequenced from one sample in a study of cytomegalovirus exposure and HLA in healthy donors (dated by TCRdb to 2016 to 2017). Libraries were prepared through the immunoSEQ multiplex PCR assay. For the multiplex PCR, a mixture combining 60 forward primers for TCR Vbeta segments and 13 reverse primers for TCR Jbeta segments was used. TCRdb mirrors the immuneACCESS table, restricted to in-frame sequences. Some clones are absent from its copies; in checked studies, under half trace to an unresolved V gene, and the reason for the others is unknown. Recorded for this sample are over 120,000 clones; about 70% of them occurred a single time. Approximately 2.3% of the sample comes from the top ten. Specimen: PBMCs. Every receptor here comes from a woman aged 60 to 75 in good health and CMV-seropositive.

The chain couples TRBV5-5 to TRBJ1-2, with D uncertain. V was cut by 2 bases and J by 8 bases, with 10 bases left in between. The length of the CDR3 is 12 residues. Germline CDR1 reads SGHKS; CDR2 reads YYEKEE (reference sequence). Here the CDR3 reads CASSFLPGGYTF. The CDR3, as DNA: TGTGCCAGCAGCTTTCTCCCCGGGGGCTACACCTTC. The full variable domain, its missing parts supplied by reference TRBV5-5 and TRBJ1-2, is DAGVTQSPTHLIKTRGQQVTLRCSPISGHKSVSWYQQVLGQGPQFIFQYYEKEERGRGNFPDRFSARQFPNYSSELNVNALLLGDSALYLCASSFLPGGYTFGSGTRLTVV.

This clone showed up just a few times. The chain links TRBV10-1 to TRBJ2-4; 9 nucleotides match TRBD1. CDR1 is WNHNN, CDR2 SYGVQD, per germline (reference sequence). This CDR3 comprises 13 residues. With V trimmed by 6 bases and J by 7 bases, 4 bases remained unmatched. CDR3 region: CASSFTGGNIQYF. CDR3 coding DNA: TGCGCCAGCAGCTTTACAGGGGGCAACATTCAGTACTTC.

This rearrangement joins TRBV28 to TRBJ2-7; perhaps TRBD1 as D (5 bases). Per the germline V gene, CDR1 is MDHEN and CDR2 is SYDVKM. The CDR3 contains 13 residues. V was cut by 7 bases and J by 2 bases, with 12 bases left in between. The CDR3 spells CASTGDSPYEQYF. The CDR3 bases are TGTGCCAGCACCGGAGACAGTCCCTACGAGCAGTACTTC.

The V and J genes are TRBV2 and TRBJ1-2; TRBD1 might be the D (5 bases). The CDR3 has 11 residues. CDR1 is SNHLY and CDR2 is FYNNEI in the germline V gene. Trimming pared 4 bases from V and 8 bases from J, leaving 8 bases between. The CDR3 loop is CASSAGEGYTF. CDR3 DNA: TGTGCCAGCAGTGCGGGGGAAGGCTACACCTTC.

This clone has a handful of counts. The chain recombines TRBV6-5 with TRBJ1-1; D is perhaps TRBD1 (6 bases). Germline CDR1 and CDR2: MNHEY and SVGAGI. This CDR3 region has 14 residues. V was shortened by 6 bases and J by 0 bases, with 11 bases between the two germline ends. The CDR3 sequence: CASSRGDMNTEAFF. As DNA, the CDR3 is TGTGCCAGCAGCCGAGGGGACATGAACACTGAAGCTTTCTTT.

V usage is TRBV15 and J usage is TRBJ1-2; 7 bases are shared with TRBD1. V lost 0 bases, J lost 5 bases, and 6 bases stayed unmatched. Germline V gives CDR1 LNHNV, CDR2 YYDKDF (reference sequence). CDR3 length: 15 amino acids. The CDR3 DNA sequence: TGTGCCACCAGCAGAGATCGACAGGGCGGGTATGGCTACACCTTC. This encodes CATSRDRQGGYGYTF.

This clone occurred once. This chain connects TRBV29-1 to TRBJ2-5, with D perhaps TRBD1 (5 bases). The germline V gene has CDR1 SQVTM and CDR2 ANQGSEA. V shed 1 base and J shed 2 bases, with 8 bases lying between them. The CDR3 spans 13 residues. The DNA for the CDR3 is TGCAGCGTTGAAGGTCAGGGACAAGAGACCCAGTACTTC. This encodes CSVEGQGQETQYF.

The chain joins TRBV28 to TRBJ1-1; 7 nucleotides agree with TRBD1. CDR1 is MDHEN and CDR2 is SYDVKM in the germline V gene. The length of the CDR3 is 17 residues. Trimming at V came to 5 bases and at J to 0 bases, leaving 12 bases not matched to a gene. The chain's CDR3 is CASSPAPGQTMNTEAFF. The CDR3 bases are TGTGCCAGCAGTCCTGCCCCGGGACAGACTATGAACACTGAAGCTTTCTTT.

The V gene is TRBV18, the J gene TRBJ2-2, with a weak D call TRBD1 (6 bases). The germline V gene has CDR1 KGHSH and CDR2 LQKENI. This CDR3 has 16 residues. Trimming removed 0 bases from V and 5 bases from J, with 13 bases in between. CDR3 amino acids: CASSPPRGSETGELFF. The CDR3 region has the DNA TGTGCCAGCTCACCACCGAGGGGGTCCGAAACCGGGGAGCTGTTTTTT.

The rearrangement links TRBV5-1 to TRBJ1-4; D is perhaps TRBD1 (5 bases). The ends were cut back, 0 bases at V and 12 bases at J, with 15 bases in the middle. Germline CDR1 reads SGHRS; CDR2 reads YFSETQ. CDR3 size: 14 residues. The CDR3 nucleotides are TGCGCCAGCAGCTTGGGCCAGGGACTAAATCAACTGTTTTTT. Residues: CASSLGQGLNQLFF.

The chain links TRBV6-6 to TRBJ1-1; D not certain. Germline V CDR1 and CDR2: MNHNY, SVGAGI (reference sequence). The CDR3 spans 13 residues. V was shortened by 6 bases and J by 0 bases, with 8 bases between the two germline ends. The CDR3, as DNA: TGTGCCAGCAGACAGACCCTGAACACTGAAGCTTTCTTT. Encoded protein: CASRQTLNTEAFF.

CDR3 region: CATSRDPTATDTQYF. Here the CDR3 DNA reads TGTGCCACCAGCAGAGATCCCACAGCCACAGATACGCAGTATTTT. The J gene is TRBJ2-3, the V gene TRBV15; D is undetermined. Germline loops: CDR1 LNHNV, CDR2 YYDKDF (reference sequence). Deletions cut 0 bases from V and 2 bases from J, with 9 bases between. This CDR3 spans 15 amino acids.

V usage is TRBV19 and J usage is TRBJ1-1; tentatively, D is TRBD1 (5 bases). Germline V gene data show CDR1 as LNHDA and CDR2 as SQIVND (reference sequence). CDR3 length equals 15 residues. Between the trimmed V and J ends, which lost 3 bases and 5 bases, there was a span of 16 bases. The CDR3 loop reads CASSIGIGVGTEAFF. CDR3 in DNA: TGTGCCAGTAGTATCGGTATAGGGGTCGGAACTGAAGCTTTCTTT.

The CDR3 loop reads CASRGHPSYEQYF. The CDR3 DNA is TGTGCCAGCAGGGGGCATCCTTCCTACGAGCAGTACTTC. The chain employs TRBV6-5 and TRBJ2-7; D is perhaps TRBD1 (5 bases). Germline CDR1 is MNHEY and CDR2 is SVGAGI. Trimming shortened V by 6 bases and J by 1 base, and 10 bases separated the two germline ends. The CDR3 runs 13 residues.

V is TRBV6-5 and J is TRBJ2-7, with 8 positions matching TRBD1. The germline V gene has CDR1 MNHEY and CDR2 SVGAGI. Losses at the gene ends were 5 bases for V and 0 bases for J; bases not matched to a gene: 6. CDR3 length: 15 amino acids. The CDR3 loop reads CASSPTGGSSYEQYF. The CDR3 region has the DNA TGTGCCAGCAGTCCCACAGGGGGATCCTCCTACGAGCAGTACTTC.

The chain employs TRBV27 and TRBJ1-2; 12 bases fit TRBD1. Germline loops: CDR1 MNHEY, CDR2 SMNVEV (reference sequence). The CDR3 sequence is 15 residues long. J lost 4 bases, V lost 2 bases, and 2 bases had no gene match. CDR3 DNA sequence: TGTGCCAGCAGTTTAGGGACAGGGGGCGCCTATGGCTACACCTTC. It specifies CASSLGTGGAYGYTF.

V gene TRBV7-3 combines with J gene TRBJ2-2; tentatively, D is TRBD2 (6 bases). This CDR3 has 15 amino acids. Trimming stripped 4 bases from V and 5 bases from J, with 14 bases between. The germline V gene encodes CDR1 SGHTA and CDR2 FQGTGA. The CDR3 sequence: CASSWGGTGTGELFF. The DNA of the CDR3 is TGTGCCAGCAGCTGGGGCGGGACGGGGACCGGGGAGCTGTTTTTT.

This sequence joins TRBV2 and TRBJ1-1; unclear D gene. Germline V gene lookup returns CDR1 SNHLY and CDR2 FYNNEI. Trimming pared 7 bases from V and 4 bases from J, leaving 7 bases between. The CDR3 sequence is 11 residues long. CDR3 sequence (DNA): TGTGCCAGCACACCACTCACTGAAGCTTTCTTT. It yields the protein CASTPLTEAFF.

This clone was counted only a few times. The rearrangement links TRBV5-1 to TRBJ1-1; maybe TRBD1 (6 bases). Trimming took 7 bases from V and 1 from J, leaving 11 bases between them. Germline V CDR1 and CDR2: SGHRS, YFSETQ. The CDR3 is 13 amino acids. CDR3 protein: CASQGPTNTEAFF. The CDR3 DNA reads TGCGCCAGCCAGGGGCCTACGAACACTGAAGCTTTCTTT.

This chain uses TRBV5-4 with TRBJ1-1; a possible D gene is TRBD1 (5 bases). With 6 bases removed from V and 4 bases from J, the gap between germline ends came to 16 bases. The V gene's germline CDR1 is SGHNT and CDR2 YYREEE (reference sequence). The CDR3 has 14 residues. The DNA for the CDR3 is TGTGCCAGCATCCCCTGGGGTAGGGGCACTGAAGCTTTCTTT. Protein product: CASIPWGRGTEAFF.

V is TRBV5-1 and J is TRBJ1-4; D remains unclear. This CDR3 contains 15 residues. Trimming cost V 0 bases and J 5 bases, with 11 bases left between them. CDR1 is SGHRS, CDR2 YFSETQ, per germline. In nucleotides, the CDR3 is TGCGCCAGCAGCTTGGCGCGCGGGAGGAATGAAAAACTGTTTTTT. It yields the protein CASSLARGRNEKLFF.